This T cell receptor (beta chain) stems from a study of blood T cell repertoires in COVID-19. Per the original data handling: Nucleated cell counts were estimated from reference gene primer amplification. Profiled with immunoSEQ multiplex PCR; TCRdb holds only in-frame clones, not every one. That table gives V, J and clone size, and the DNA gave D and trimming. The sample holds roughly 230,000 clones, around four fifths seen once. CDR1 SGHNT and CDR2 YYREEE come from the germline V gene (reference sequence). The CDR3 covers 13 residues. With V trimmed by 5 bases and J by 2 bases, 3 bases remained unmatched.

The sequence was obtained from a woman aged 60-75 years with active or convalescent COVID-19. The V call is TRBV5-4, the J call TRBJ2-7; 8 bases are a match to TRBD1. Sample: peripheral blood. The CDR3 protein is CASSRQGTYEQYV. As DNA, the CDR3 is TGTGCCAGCAGTAGACAGGGGACCTACGAGCAGTACGTC.